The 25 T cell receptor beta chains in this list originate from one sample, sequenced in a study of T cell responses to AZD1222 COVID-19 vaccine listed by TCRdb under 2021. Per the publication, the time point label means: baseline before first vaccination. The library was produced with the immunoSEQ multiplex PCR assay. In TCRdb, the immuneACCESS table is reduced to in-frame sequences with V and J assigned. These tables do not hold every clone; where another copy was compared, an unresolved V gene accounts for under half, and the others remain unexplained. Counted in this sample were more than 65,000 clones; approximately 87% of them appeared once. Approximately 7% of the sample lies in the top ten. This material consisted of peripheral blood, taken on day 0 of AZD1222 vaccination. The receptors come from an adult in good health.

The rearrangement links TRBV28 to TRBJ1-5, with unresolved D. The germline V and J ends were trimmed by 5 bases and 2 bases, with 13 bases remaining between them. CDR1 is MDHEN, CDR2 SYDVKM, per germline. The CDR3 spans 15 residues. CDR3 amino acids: CASSAPGLGNQPQHF. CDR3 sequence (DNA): TGTGCCAGCAGTGCCCCGGGCCTAGGCAATCAGCCCCAGCATTTT.

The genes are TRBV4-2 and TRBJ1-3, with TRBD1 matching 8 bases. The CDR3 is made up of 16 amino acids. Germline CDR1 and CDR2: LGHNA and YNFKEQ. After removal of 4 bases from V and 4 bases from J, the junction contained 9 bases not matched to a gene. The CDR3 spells CASSPQTGTGGNTIYF. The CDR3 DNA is TGTGCCAGCAGCCCACAGACCGGGACAGGCGGAAACACCATATATTTT.

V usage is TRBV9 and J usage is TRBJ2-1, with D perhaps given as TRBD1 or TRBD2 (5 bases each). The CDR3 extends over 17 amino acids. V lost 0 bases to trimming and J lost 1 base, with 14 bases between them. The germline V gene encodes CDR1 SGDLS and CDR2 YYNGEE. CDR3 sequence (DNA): TGTGCCAGCAGCGTAGACGGGGCTCGACTTTCCTACAATGAGCAGTTCTTC. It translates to CASSVDGARLSYNEQFF.

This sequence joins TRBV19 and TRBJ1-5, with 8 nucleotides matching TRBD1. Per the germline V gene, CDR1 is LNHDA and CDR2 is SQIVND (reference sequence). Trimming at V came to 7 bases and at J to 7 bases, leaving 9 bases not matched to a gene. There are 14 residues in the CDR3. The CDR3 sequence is CASIRTGQGQPQHF. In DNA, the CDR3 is TGTGCCAGTATAAGGACAGGGCAAGGACAGCCCCAGCATTTT.

CDR3 sequence: CASSPGPNTEAFF. CDR3 DNA: TGTGCCAGCTCACCAGGGCCTAACACTGAAGCTTTCTTT. The J gene is TRBJ1-1, the V gene TRBV18; D uncertain. The CDR3 extends over 13 amino acids. Germline V gene data show CDR1 as KGHSH and CDR2 as LQKENI. Trimming stripped 2 bases from V and 2 bases from J, with 6 bases between.

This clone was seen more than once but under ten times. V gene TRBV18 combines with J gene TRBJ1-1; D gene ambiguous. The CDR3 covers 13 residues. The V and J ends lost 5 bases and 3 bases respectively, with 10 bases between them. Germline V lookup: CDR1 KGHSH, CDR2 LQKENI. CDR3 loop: CASSSTADTEAFF. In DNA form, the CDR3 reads TGTGCCAGCTCATCAACAGCGGACACTGAAGCTTTCTTT.

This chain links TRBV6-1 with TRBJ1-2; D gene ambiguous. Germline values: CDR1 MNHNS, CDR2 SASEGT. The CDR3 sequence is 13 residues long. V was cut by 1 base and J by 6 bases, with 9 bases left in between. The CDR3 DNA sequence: TGTGCCAGCAGTGAAGACAGCCTAGATGGCTACACCTTC. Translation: CASSEDSLDGYTF.

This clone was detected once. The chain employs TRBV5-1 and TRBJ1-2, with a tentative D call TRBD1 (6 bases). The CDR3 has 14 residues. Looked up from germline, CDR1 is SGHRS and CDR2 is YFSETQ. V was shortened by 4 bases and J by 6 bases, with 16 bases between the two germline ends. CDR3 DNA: TGCGCCAGCAGCATGGGCCAGGGGCGGGATGGCTACACCTTC. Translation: CASSMGQGRDGYTF.

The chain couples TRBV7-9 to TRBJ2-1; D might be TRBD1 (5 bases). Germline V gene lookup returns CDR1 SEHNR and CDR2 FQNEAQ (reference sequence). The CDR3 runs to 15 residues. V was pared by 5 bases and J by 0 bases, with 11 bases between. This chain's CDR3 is CASSTDRSSYNEQFF. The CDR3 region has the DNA TGTGCCAGCAGCACCGACAGAAGCTCCTACAATGAGCAGTTCTTC. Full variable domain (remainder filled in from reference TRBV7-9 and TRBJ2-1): DTGVSQNPRHKITKRGQNVTFRCDPISEHNRLYWYRQTLGQGPEFLTYFQNEAQLEKSRLLSDRFSAERPKGSFSTLEIQRTEQGDSAMYLCASSTDRSSYNEQFFGPGTRLTVL.

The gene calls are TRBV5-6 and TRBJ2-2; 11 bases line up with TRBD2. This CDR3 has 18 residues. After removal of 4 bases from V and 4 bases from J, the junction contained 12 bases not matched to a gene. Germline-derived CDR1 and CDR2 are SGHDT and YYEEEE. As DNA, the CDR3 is TGTGCCAGCAGCAAATACTCTACTAGCGGGAGTGGCACCGGGGAGCTGTTTTTT. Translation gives CASSKYSTSGSGTGELFF.

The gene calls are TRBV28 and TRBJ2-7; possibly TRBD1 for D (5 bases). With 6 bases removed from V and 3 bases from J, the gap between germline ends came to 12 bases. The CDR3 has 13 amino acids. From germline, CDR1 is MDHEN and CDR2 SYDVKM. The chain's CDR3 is CASRTTDIYEQYF. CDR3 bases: TGTGCCAGCAGGACGACAGATATCTACGAGCAGTACTTC.

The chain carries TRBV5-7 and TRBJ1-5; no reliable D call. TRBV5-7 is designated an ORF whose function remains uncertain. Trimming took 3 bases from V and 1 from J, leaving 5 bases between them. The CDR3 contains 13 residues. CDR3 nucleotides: TGTGCCAGCAGCTCACAGAGCAATCAGCCCCAGCATTTT. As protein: CASSSQSNQPQHF.

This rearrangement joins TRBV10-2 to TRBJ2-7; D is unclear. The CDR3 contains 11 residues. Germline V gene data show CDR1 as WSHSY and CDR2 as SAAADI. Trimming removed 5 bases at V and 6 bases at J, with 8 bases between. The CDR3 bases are TGCGCCAGCAGTTCCCAAAGCGAGCAGTACTTC. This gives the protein CASSSQSEQYF.

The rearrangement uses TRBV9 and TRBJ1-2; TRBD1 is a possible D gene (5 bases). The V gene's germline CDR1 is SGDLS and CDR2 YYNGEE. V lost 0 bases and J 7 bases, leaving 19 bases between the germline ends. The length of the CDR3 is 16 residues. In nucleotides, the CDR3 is TGTGCCAGCAGCGTAGGGGTGAGGGGTGAGATGGGTGGCTACACCTTC. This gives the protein CASSVGVRGEMGGYTF.

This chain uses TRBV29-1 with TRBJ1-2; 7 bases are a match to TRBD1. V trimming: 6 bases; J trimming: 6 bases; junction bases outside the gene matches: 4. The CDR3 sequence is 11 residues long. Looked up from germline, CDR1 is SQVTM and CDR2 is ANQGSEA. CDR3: CSVGQADGYTF. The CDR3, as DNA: TGCAGCGTCGGACAGGCGGATGGCTACACCTTC.

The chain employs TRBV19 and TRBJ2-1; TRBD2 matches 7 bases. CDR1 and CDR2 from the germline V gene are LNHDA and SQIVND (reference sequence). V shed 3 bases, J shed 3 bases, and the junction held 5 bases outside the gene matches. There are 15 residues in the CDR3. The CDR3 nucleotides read TGTGCCAGTAGTATGGTGGGGGGGGTCTACAATGAGCAGTTCTTC. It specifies CASSMVGGVYNEQFF.

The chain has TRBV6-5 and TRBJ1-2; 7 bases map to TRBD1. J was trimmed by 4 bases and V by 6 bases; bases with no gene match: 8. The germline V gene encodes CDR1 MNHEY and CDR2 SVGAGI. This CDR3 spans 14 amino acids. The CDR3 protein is CASRPTGTVYGYTF. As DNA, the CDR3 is TGTGCCAGCAGACCTACCGGGACAGTCTATGGCTACACCTTC.

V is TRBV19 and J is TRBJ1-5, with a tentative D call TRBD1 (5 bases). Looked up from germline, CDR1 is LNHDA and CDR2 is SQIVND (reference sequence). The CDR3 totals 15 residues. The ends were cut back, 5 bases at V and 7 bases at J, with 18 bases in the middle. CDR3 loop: CASSRGVSDGQPQHF. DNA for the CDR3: TGTGCCAGTAGTCGAGGGGTCTCGGACGGACAGCCCCAGCATTTT.

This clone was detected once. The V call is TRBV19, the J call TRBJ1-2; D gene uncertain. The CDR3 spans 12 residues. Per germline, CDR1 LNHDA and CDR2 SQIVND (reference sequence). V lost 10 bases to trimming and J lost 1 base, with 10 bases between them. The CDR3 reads CATGGVNYGYTF. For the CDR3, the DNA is TGTGCCACCGGCGGGGTTAACTATGGCTACACCTTC.

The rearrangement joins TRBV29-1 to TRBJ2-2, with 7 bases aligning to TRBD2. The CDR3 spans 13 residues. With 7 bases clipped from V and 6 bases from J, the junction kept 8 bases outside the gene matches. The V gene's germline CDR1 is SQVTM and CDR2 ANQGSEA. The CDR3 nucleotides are TGCAGCGCCCGACTAGCATCCCCCGGGGAGCTGTTTTTT. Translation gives CSARLASPGELFF.

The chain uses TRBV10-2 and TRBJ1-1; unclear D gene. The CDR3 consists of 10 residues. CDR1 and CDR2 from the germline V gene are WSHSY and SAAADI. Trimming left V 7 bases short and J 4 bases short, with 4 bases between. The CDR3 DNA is TGCGCCAGCAAGGCCACTGAAGCTTTCTTT. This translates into CASKATEAFF.

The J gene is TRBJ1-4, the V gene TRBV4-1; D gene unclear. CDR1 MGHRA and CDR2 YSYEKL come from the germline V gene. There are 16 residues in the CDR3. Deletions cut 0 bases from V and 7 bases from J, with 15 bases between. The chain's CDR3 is CASSQDFRVGSEKLFF. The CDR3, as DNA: TGCGCCAGCAGCCAAGATTTCCGGGTAGGGAGTGAAAAACTGTTTTTT.

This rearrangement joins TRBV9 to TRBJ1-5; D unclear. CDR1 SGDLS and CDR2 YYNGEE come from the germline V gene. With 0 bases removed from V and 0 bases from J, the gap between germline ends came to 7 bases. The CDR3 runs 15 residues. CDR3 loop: CASSVEAHSNQPQHF. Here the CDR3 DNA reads TGTGCCAGCAGCGTAGAGGCACATAGCAATCAGCCCCAGCATTTT.

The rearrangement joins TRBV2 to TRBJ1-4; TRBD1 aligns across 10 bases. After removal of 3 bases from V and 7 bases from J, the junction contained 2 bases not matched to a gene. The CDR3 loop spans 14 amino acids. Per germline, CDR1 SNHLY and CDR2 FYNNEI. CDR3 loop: CASSEGQGLEKLFF. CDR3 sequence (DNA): TGTGCCAGCAGTGAGGGACAGGGGCTTGAAAAACTGTTTTTT.

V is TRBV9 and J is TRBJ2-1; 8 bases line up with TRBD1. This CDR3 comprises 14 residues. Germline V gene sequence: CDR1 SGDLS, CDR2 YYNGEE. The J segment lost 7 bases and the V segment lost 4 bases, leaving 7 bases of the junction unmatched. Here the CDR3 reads CASSPRQGSNEQFF. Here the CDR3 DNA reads TGTGCCAGCAGCCCCCGACAGGGGAGTAATGAGCAGTTCTTC.